Listed below are T cell receptor beta chains from one sample, sequenced in a study of CD8+CD57+ T cells in acquired aplastic anemia. A single record per CDR3 protein comes from TCRdb applying MiXCR to the reads. The sample lists 200,000 or so distinct CDR3 sequences, less than 65% occurring once. Specimen: sorted CD4+, CD8+, or CD8+CD57+ T cells (not recorded which) from PBMCs. The source is a human donor with severe aplastic anemia or a healthy control (not recorded which). The CDR3 runs from the conserved cysteine through the conserved F or W. A D gene is named only where the DNA matches it firmly. The size entry is marked missing in some rows and otherwise reads once, few, many or a size class.

clone size,V gene,D gene,J gene,CDR3 protein,CDR3 DNA
.,TRBV7-9,.,TRBJ2-3,CASSHTQGPKSTDTQYF,TGTGCCAGCAGCCATACACAAGGGCCGAAGTCCACAGATACGCAGTATTTT
many,TRBV4-1,.,TRBJ2-5,CASSQTPGIPQETQYF,TGCGCCAGCAGCCAAACGCCCGGGATCCCTCAAGAGACCCAGTACTTC
.,TRBV7-8,.,TRBJ2-5,CASSLEPSEETQYF,TGTGCCAGCAGCTTAGAACCCAGCGAAGAGACCCAGTACTTC
.,TRBV25-1,.,TRBJ1-1,CASSDWGTEAFF,TGTGCCAGCAGTGATTGGGGGACGGAAGCTTTCTTT
.,TRBV12-3/TRBV12-4,TRBD2,TRBJ2-7,CASSHSGGGPVEQYF,TGTGCCAGCAGTCACTCCGGGGGGGGCCCCGTCGAGCAGTACTTC
.,TRBV10-3,TRBD1,TRBJ2-5,CAISKGTEETQYF,TGTGCCATCAGTAAAGGGACAGAAGAGACCCAGTACTTC
.,TRBV9,.,TRBJ1-5,CASSVDSNQPLHF,TGTGCCAGCAGCGTAGATAGCAATCAGCCCCTGCATTTT
.,TRBV15,TRBD2,TRBJ2-3,CATSRTGTSGRNTQYF,TGTGCCACCAGCAGGACCGGGACTAGCGGGAGAAATACGCAGTATTTT
.,TRBV19,.,TRBJ2-7,CASSIEGFYEQYF,TGTGCCAGTAGTATTGAAGGGTTCTACGAGCAGTACTTC
.,TRBV5-1,.,TRBJ1-2,CASSLRGAGYTF,TGCGCCAGCAGCTTGAGGGGGGCCGGCTACACCTTC
many,TRBV7-9,.,TRBJ2-1,CASSSNEQFF,TGTGCCAGCAGCTCCAATGAGCAGTTCTTC
.,TRBV7-6,TRBD1,TRBJ2-5,CASSFTGALSGQETQYF,TGTGCCAGCAGCTTTACAGGGGCACTTTCTGGCCAAGAGACCCAGTACTTC
once,TRBV7-9,.,TRBJ1-1,CASSSRMGTEAFF,TGTGCCAGCAGCTCCCGAATGGGCACTGAAGCTTTCTTT
once,TRBV4-2,.,TRBJ2-5,CASSVRQEETQYF,TGTGCCAGCAGTGTCCGACAGGAAGAGACCCAGTACTTC
.,TRBV19,TRBD1,TRBJ1-1,CASTRTGQAFF,TGTGCCAGTACCAGGACAGGGCAAGCTTTCTTT
.,TRBV7-8,.,TRBJ2-2,CASSPEGTNTGELFF,TGTGCCAGCAGCCCGGAGGGCACCAACACCGGGGAGCTGTTTTTT
.,TRBV12-3/TRBV12-4,TRBD1,TRBJ2-5,CASSPGQQETQYF,TGTGCCAGCAGCCCGGGACAGCAAGAGACCCAGTACTTC
.,TRBV29-1,TRBD1,TRBJ1-2,CSVVGEGDSDYYGYTF,TGCAGCGTTGTGGGGGAAGGGGACAGCGATTACTATGGCTACACCTTC
.,TRBV7-9,.,TRBJ2-7,CASTPLIEGEQYF,TGTGCCAGCACTCCTCTTATAGAAGGCGAGCAGTACTTC
once,TRBV20-1,.,TRBJ2-7,CSAQTGSYEQYF,TGCAGTGCTCAAACAGGTTCCTACGAGCAGTACTTC
.,TRBV13,TRBD1,TRBJ2-7,CASSPRQGARYEQYF,TGTGCCAGCAGCCCGAGACAGGGGGCAAGGTACGAGCAGTACTTC
many,TRBV11-2,.,TRBJ2-5,CASSLGEAQYF,TGTGCCAGCAGCTTAGGAGAGGCCCAGTACTTC
few,TRBV5-6,.,TRBJ2-7,CASSQPGSHEQYF,TGTGCCAGCAGCCAACCGGGTTCACACGAGCAGTACTTC
.,TRBV20-1,.,TRBJ2-7,CSAQTSRWAYEQYF,TGCAGTGCTCAAACTAGCAGGTGGGCCTACGAGCAGTACTTC
.,TRBV2,.,TRBJ2-7,CASRLITSSYEQYF,TGTGCCAGCAGGCTAATTACAAGCTCCTACGAGCAGTACTTC
once,TRBV7-2,TRBD1,TRBJ1-1,CASSRQGSYMNTEAFF,TGTGCCAGCAGCCGACAGGGCTCCTACATGAACACTGAAGCTTTCTTT
.,TRBV10-3,.,TRBJ1-1,CAINRDNTEAFF,TGTGCCATCAATCGGGACAACACTGAAGCTTTCTTT
many,TRBV9,.,TRBJ2-7,CASSPEGGDEQYF,TGTGCCAGCAGTCCCGAGGGGGGGGACGAGCAGTACTTC
.,TRBV2,.,TRBJ2-5,CASSASGVGGETQYF,TGTGCCAGCAGTGCGTCTGGGGTAGGTGGAGAGACCCAGTACTTC
few,TRBV9,.,TRBJ2-5,CASSPGSGETQYF,TGTGCCAGCAGCCCCGGGTCGGGGGAGACCCAGTACTTC
.,TRBV12-3/TRBV12-4,.,TRBJ1-5,CASSLANGGWDQPQHF,TGTGCCAGCAGTTTAGCTAACGGGGGTTGGGATCAGCCCCAGCATTTT
many,TRBV6-1,TRBD2,TRBJ2-5,CASDVSGGQETQYF,TGTGCCAGCGATGTTAGCGGGGGTCAAGAGACCCAGTACTTC
.,TRBV20-1,.,TRBJ1-1,CSEWQVRKTEAFF,TGCAGTGAGTGGCAGGTTAGGAAGACTGAAGCTTTCTTT
few,TRBV10-3,.,TRBJ2-7,CAISESDREQYF,TGTGCCATCAGTGAGTCGGATAGAGAGCAGTACTTC
.,TRBV20-1,.,TRBJ2-7,CSARDHRSSYPSYEQYF,TGCAGTGCTAGAGATCACAGATCCAGTTACCCTTCCTACGAGCAGTACTTC
.,TRBV10-3,.,TRBJ2-7,CASSEVPDRASYEQCF,TGTGCCAGCAGTGAAGTCCCGGACAGAGCAAGTTACGAGCAGTGCTTC
many,TRBV6-1,TRBD2,TRBJ2-5,CASSEAAGGQETQYF,TGTGCCAGCAGTGAAGCGGCGGGGGGGCAAGAGACCCAGTACTTC
few,TRBV24-1,.,TRBJ1-5,CATSRADSNQPQHF,TGTGCCACCAGTCGCGCAGATAGCAATCAGCCCCAGCATTTT
many,TRBV7-6,TRBD1,TRBJ2-7,CASSFGTGGMYEQYF,TGTGCCAGCAGCTTCGGGACAGGGGGAATGTACGAGCAGTACTTC
.,TRBV25-1,TRBD2,TRBJ2-5,CASSEPGGLEETQYF,TGTGCCAGCAGTGAACCGGGAGGGCTGGAAGAGACCCAGTACTTC
.,TRBV9,TRBD1,TRBJ1-2,CASRALGGTESLNGYTF,TGTGCCAGCAGGGCGTTGGGCGGGACAGAGAGCCTCAATGGCTACACCTTC
.,TRBV20-1,TRBD1,TRBJ2-7,CSARDRGPYEQYF,TGCAGTGCTAGAGATAGGGGGCCCTACGAGCAGTACTTC
once,TRBV10-3,.,TRBJ2-6,CAISEATGNTGANVLTF,TGTGCCATCAGTGAGGCGACGGGGAACACTGGGGCCAACGTCCTGACTTTC
.,TRBV7-6,TRBD1,TRBJ2-5,CASSFTGAGFQETQYF,TGTGCCAGCAGCTTTACAGGGGCAGGGTTTCAAGAGACCCAGTACTTC
.,TRBV7-9,.,TRBJ2-3,CASSLSGLGTDTQYF,TGTGCCAGCAGCTTAAGCGGGCTGGGCACAGATACGCAGTATTTT
.,TRBV6-6,TRBD1,TRBJ1-1,CASSIQGYTEAFF,TGTGCCAGCAGCATACAGGGGTACACTGAAGCTTTCTTT
.,TRBV5-1,TRBD1,TRBJ1-2,CASSPTTGVGYTF,TGCGCCAGCAGCCCTACTACAGGGGTAGGCTACACCTTC
.,TRBV10-3,TRBD1,TRBJ2-7,CAISATGGQGEQYF,TGTGCCATCAGTGCGACAGGGGGACAGGGCGAGCAGTACTTC
.,TRBV7-9,TRBD1,TRBJ1-2,CASSYTKPGQPNYGYTF,TGTGCCAGCAGCTATACTAAACCGGGACAGCCTAACTATGGCTACACCTTC
few,TRBV5-6,.,TRBJ2-3,CASSAVNTQYF,TGTGCCAGCAGCGCGGTGAATACGCAGTATTTT
.,TRBV15,.,TRBJ1-5,CATSGDRQQPQHF,TGTGCCACCAGTGGGGACCGCCAACAGCCCCAGCATTTT